A selection of T cell receptor beta chains follows, all from one sample in a study of blood T cell repertoires in COVID-19. Data came from immunoSEQ multiplex PCR; TCRdb stores just in-frame clones and leaves some out. Counted here are approximately 260,000 clones, about 90% occurring once; the ten biggest clones make up 10%. Sequencing was carried out using peripheral blood. The receptor source for this set is a woman aged 70-85 years with COVID-19, enrolled during active disease. CDR3s include the opening cysteine and the closing phenylalanine or tryptophan. The D gene is left open where the match is weak. Size tells how often a clone was seen (once, few, many) or the class of an expanded clone, and some rows leave it out.

J,size,D,V,CDR3,DNA
TRBJ2-3,.,TRBD1,TRBV7-3,CASSQRDRTDTQYF,TGTGCCAGCAGCCAAAGGGACAGAACAGATACGCAGTATTTT
TRBJ1-4,.,TRBD1,TRBV30,CAWMGFDRGYEKLFF,TGTGCCTGGATGGGATTTGACAGGGGGTACGAAAAACTGTTTTTT
TRBJ2-3,.,.,TRBV24-1,CATSDPLGDSLDTQYF,TGTGCCACCAGTGATCCCCTTGGTGACAGTTTGGATACGCAGTATTTT
TRBJ1-3,once,.,TRBV7-2,CASSQDRPSGNTIYF,TGTGCCAGCAGCCAAGACAGACCTTCTGGAAACACCATATATTTT
TRBJ2-5,.,.,TRBV3-1/TRBV3-2,CASSHGRQVLQTQYF,TGTGCCAGCAGCCATGGGAGACAAGTCCTACAGACCCAGTACTTC
TRBJ2-7,.,.,TRBV20-1,CSARGAYEQYF,TGCAGTGCTCGGGGAGCCTACGAGCAGTACTTC
TRBJ2-7,.,.,TRBV19,CASSIGASEQYF,TGTGCCAGTAGTATAGGGGCTTCCGAGCAGTACTTC
TRBJ2-4,.,TRBD1,TRBV28,CASSRTGSGNIQYF,TGTGCCAGCAGCCGGACAGGGTCCGGGAACATTCAGTACTTC
TRBJ1-4,.,.,TRBV11-3,CASSLGGGNIGKLFF,TGTGCCAGCAGCTTAGGGGGCGGGAATATCGGAAAACTGTTTTTT
TRBJ2-1,.,TRBD2,TRBV5-1,CASSLAFFNLSGLAITYNEQFF,TGCGCCAGCAGCTTGGCCTTCTTTAATCTGTCTGGACTAGCTATAACCTACAATGAGCAGTTCTTC
TRBJ1-1,.,.,TRBV11-2,CASSSNRVPEAFF,TGTGCCAGCAGCTCTAATCGGGTCCCTGAAGCTTTCTTT
TRBJ1-5,.,TRBD1,TRBV18,CASSPGQGLSNQPQHF,TGTGCCAGCTCACCGGGACAGGGTCTTAGCAATCAGCCCCAGCATTTT
TRBJ2-3,.,.,TRBV30,CAWSRGQTTDTQYF,TGTGCCTGGAGTAGGGGACAAACCACAGATACGCAGTATTTT
TRBJ1-6,.,.,TRBV28,CASRPTGLGSPLHF,TGTGCCAGCAGGCCCACAGGGCTTGGTTCACCCCTCCACTTT
TRBJ2-5,.,TRBD2,TRBV5-4,CASSLGGLAGVGETQYF,TGTGCCAGCAGCTTGGGGGGACTAGCGGGAGTAGGAGAGACCCAGTACTTC